This entry describes one TCR beta chain. This CDR3 is 19 amino acids long. Germline-derived CDR1 and CDR2 are MNHEY and SVGEGT. Trimming took off 8 bases at V and 0 bases at J, with 28 bases between the two ends. MiXCR, applied by TCRdb to the RT-PCR reads, yields one record per CDR3 protein. The sample has more than 600,000 distinct CDR3 sequences, 13% to 15% seen once. The rearrangement uses TRBV6-2 or TRBV6-3 and TRBJ1-1; D perhaps matches TRBD1 (5 bases). Sequencing input: memory CD4+ T cells from blood. The TCR sequence derives from a female donor in good health, serving as a healthy control. CDR3 amino acids: CASWGPGRPYERLNTEAFF. The CDR3 DNA is TGTGCCAGCTGGGGACCGGGACGGCCATATGAGCGTTTGAACACTGAAGCTTTCTTT.